One sample yielded the 24 T cell receptor beta chains listed below, sequenced in a study of T cells after somatic rescue of genetic block. Generated by immunoSEQ multiplex PCR, the TCRdb table keeps only in-frame clones and is missing some. The sample holds fewer than 15,000 clones, around 70% seen once. The material sequenced was peripheral blood mononuclear cells (PBMCs). Receptor source: a boy younger than 18.

The CDR3 DNA is TGTGCCAGCAGCTTTGGACAGGGGGCTTTCTCTGGGGCCAACGTCCTGACTTTC. Translated, it gives CASSFGQGAFSGANVLTF. This chain links TRBV7-9 with TRBJ2-6; 11 positions agree with TRBD1. This CDR3 contains 18 residues. V shed 3 bases and J 0 bases; nucleotides not matched to a gene: 4. Germline-derived CDR1 and CDR2 are SEHNR and FQNEAQ (reference sequence).

The V gene is TRBV5-1, the J gene TRBJ2-2; TRBD2 is a possible D gene (7 bases). V lost 2 bases and J 6 bases, leaving 8 bases between the germline ends. CDR3 length: 13 residues. Per germline, CDR1 SGHRS and CDR2 YFSETQ. CDR3 sequence: CASSLGGAGELFF. In nucleotides, the CDR3 is TGCGCCAGCAGCTTAGGGGGGGCCGGGGAGCTGTTTTTT. The full variable domain, completed using reference TRBV5-1 and TRBJ2-2, is KAGVTQTPRYLIKTRGQQVTLSCSPISGHRSVSWYQQTPGQGLQFLFEYFSETQRNKGNFPGRFSGRQFSNSRSEMNVSTLELGDSALYLCASSLGGAGELFFGEGSRLTVL.

V usage is TRBV2 and J usage is TRBJ1-3, with D maybe TRBD1 (5 bases). Trimming pared 7 bases from V and 5 bases from J, leaving 15 bases between. CDR1 SNHLY and CDR2 FYNNEI come from the germline V gene. The CDR3 has 14 residues. CDR3 coding DNA: TGTGCCAGCACCCTGGGGGGTCCAAGAAACACCATATATTTT. Amino acids: CASTLGGPRNTIYF. Supplemented by reference TRBV2 and TRBJ1-3, the full variable domain reads EPEVTQTPSHQVTQMGQEVILRCVPISNHLYFYWYRQILGQKVEFLVSFYNNEISEKSEIFDDQFSVERPDGSNFTLKIRSTKLEDSAMYFCASTLGGPRNTIYFGEGSWLTVV.

The chain is built from TRBV11-3 and TRBJ2-2, with 7 bases identical to TRBD1. The CDR3 is 13 residues long. The germline V gene has CDR1 SGHNT and CDR2 YENEEA. V was clipped by 5 bases and J by 5 bases; unmatched bases: 2. CDR3 sequence: CASSLGQTGELFF. CDR3 sequence (DNA): TGTGCCAGCAGCCTGGGACAGACCGGGGAGCTGTTTTTT. The entire variable domain, with the rest obtained from reference TRBV11-3 and TRBJ2-2, is as follows: EAGVVQSPRYKIIEKKQPVAFWCNPISGHNTLYWYLQNLGQGPELLIRYENEEAVDDSQLPKDRFSAERLKGVDSTLKIQPAELGDSAVYLCASSLGQTGELFFGEGSRLTVL.

The rearrangement joins TRBV4-2 to TRBJ2-5, with 9 bases that match TRBD2. Looked up from germline, CDR1 is LGHNA and CDR2 is YNFKEQ. V was pared by 1 base and J by 2 bases, with 8 bases of the junction left unmatched. The CDR3 consists of 17 residues. The CDR3 DNA reads as TGTGCCAGCAGCCAAGTCGGGCGGGGGGGTACTCAAGAGACCCAGTACTTC. Translating it yields CASSQVGRGGTQETQYF.

The V call is TRBV23-1, the J call TRBJ1-2; TRBD1 matches 8 bases. TRBV23-1 is flagged as an ORF with uncertain function. There are 17 residues in the CDR3. J lost 1 base, V lost 4 bases, and 11 bases had no gene match. The DNA of the CDR3 is TGCGCCAGCAGTCGGATGGACAGGGAGGATGTTAACTATGGCTACACCTTC. It translates to CASSRMDREDVNYGYTF.

The genes are TRBV5-1 and TRBJ2-7, with 7 bases identical to TRBD1. The junction had 7 bases not matched to a gene; V was cut back by 2 bases and J by 5 bases. The CDR3 has 14 residues. CDR1 and CDR2 from the germline V gene are SGHRS and YFSETQ. The CDR3, as DNA: TGCGCCAGCAGCTTACCCGGGACAGTCCACGAGCAGTACTTC. It specifies CASSLPGTVHEQYF.

The chain links TRBV7-3 to TRBJ2-5; weak D call: TRBD1 (5 bases). There are 13 residues in the CDR3. From germline, CDR1 is SGHTA and CDR2 FQGTGA. V was pared by 5 bases and J by 0 bases, with 7 bases between. The CDR3: CASSRGYQETQYF. The DNA of the CDR3 is TGTGCCAGCAGCAGGGGCTACCAAGAGACCCAGTACTTC.

The genes are TRBV7-3 and TRBJ1-2; a possible D gene is TRBD1 (5 bases). CDR1 and CDR2 (germline): SGHTA, FQGTGA. The CDR3 consists of 14 residues. V lost 2 bases and J lost 7, with 14 bases in between. For the CDR3, the DNA is TGTGCCAGCAGCTTAGGGCCAGGGTCAAGTGGCTACACCTTC. As protein: CASSLGPGSSGYTF.

This sequence joins TRBV7-3 and TRBJ2-1, with D perhaps being TRBD1 or TRBD2 (5 bases each). The germline CDR1 and CDR2 sequences are SGHTA and FQGTGA. Trimming took 5 bases from V and 6 from J, leaving 20 bases between them. The CDR3 consists of 16 residues. DNA for the CDR3: TGTGCCAGCAGCATATCCGGGACCCTCCCCACCAATGAGCAGTTCTTC. Translating gives CASSISGTLPTNEQFF.

This clone was counted once. V usage is TRBV6-5 and J usage is TRBJ2-5; no firm D call. From germline, CDR1 is MNHEY and CDR2 SVGAGI. This CDR3 region has 12 residues. V lost 8 bases and J lost 4, with 11 bases in between. The CDR3 loop reads CASRHLGETQYF. In nucleotides, the CDR3 is TGTGCCAGCCGACATTTGGGAGAGACCCAGTACTTC.

The chain employs TRBV19 and TRBJ1-6; weak D call: TRBD1 (5 bases). Between the trimmed V and J ends, which lost 2 bases and 7 bases, there was a span of 12 bases. The CDR3 sequence is 15 residues long. The germline V gene has CDR1 LNHDA and CDR2 SQIVND (reference sequence). CDR3 amino acids: CASSIKTGGNSPLHF. The DNA of the CDR3 is TGTGCCAGTAGTATAAAGACTGGGGGGAATTCACCCCTCCACTTT. Complete variable domain (other parts from reference TRBV19 and TRBJ1-6): DGGITQSPKYLFRKEGQNVTLSCEQNLNHDAMYWYRQDPGQGLRLIYYSQIVNDFQKGDIAEGYSVSREKKESFPLTVTSAQKNPTAFYLCASSIKTGGNSPLHFGNGTRLTVT.

This chain joins TRBV28 and TRBJ1-1; no reliable D call. The CDR3 totals 15 residues. V was trimmed by 0 bases and J by 6 bases, leaving 14 bases between them. The germline gives CDR1 MDHEN, CDR2 SYDVKM. The CDR3 region is CASSLWGSGGPEAFF. CDR3 nucleotides: TGTGCCAGCAGTTTATGGGGCAGTGGAGGCCCTGAAGCTTTCTTT. Complete variable domain (other parts from reference TRBV28 and TRBJ1-1): DVKVTQSSRYLVKRTGEKVFLECVQDMDHENMFWYRQDPGLGLRLIYFSYDVKMKEKGDIPEGYSVSREKKERFSLILESASTNQTSMYLCASSLWGSGGPEAFFGQGTRLTVV.

This clone was observed once. The V call is TRBV6-5, the J call TRBJ2-2; D gene ambiguous. V dropped 6 bases and J dropped 4 bases, with 15 bases sitting between them. The CDR3 consists of 15 residues. The V gene's germline CDR1 is MNHEY and CDR2 SVGAGI. CDR3 in amino acids: CASRNGPSTTGELFF. The CDR3 nucleotides read TGTGCCAGCAGAAACGGGCCCAGCACCACCGGGGAGCTGTTTTTT.

This clone occurred a few times. The chain is built from TRBV28 and TRBJ2-7; 7 bases are shared with TRBD2. J gave up 2 bases and V 8 bases, and 9 bases lay outside the gene matches. In germline, CDR1 is MDHEN, CDR2 SYDVKM. There are 14 residues in the CDR3. Here the CDR3 reads CASGLAGATYEQYF. For the CDR3, the DNA is TGTGCCAGCGGGTTGGCGGGAGCGACCTACGAGCAGTACTTC.

The gene calls are TRBV25-1 and TRBJ1-2; 9 bases map to TRBD1. This CDR3 spans 16 amino acids. Unmatched junction bases numbered 12, after V lost 8 bases and J lost 2 bases. The germline gives CDR1 MGHDK, CDR2 SYGVNS. CDR3 coding DNA: TGTGCCAGCGGCGACCTCGAACAGGGGGCAAACTATGGCTACACCTTC. Amino acids: CASGDLEQGANYGYTF.

This chain links TRBV28 with TRBJ2-5; 10 nucleotides agree with TRBD1. Matching the DNA end better, TRBJ2-7 makes the J call doubtful. The CDR3 sequence is 15 residues long. CDR1 MDHEN and CDR2 SYDVKM come from the germline V gene. This CDR3 is CASSLTGGVRPEQYF. CDR3 nucleotides: TGTGCCAGCAGTTTGACAGGGGGCGTTAGGCCCGAGCAGTACTTC.

As for this clone: The identical CDR3 is also encoded by other nucleotide sequences in the sample. The rearrangement joins TRBV9 to TRBJ1-5, with TRBD1 identical over 7 bases. The germline CDR1 and CDR2 sequences are SGDLS and YYNGEE. There are 15 residues in the CDR3. With 3 bases clipped from V and 2 bases from J, the junction kept 5 bases outside the gene matches. CDR3 region: CASSASDRGNQPQHF. In nucleotides, the CDR3 is TGTGCCAGCAGCGCCTCCGACAGGGGCAATCAGCCCCAGCATTTT.

The V gene is TRBV28, the J gene TRBJ1-2; D call uncertain. Germline CDR1 and CDR2: MDHEN and SYDVKM. Trimming cost V 6 bases and J 5 bases, with 4 bases left between them. This CDR3 has 10 residues. The CDR3 DNA reads TGTGCCAGCAGAGGGTATGGCTACACCTTC. Translating it yields CASRGYGYTF.

The rearrangement joins TRBV11-2 to TRBJ2-7, with a weak D call TRBD1 (5 bases). The CDR3 spans 15 residues. V lost 5 bases and J 0 bases, leaving 14 bases between the germline ends. CDR1 is SGHAT, CDR2 FQNNGV, per germline. CDR3 sequence (DNA): TGTGCCAGCAGCGTTACTTCAGGGTCCTCCTACGAGCAGTACTTC. Its protein product is CASSVTSGSSYEQYF.

V gene TRBV11-2 combines with J gene TRBJ1-1, with D possibly being TRBD1 (5 bases). The V end lost 2 bases, the J end lost 1 base, and 11 bases lay between the germline ends. The germline CDR1 and CDR2 sequences are SGHAT and FQNNGV. There are 15 residues in the CDR3. The CDR3 DNA reads as TGTGCCAGCAGCTTACAGGGAGTAGAGAACACTGAAGCTTTCTTT. Its protein is CASSLQGVENTEAFF.

J is TRBJ2-7 and V is TRBV5-1; possibly TRBD1 for D (6 bases). Germline CDR1 and CDR2: SGHRS and YFSETQ. This CDR3 is 14 amino acids long. V was pared by 1 base and J by 0 bases, with 8 bases between. The CDR3 is CASSLTGSSYEQYF. The CDR3 DNA sequence: TGCGCCAGCAGCTTGACAGGGAGCTCCTACGAGCAGTACTTC.

The chain combines TRBV5-1 with TRBJ2-3; TRBD2 is a possible D gene (6 bases). This CDR3 contains 14 residues. Germline CDR1 is SGHRS and CDR2 is YFSETQ. Trimming took off 4 bases at V and 5 bases at J, with 14 bases between the two ends. The CDR3 protein is CASSPLAVGDTQYF. Here the CDR3 DNA reads TGCGCCAGCAGCCCACTAGCAGTAGGAGATACGCAGTATTTT.

The V gene is TRBV5-1, the J gene TRBJ1-1; 7 bases agree with TRBD1. The CDR3 covers 14 residues. Germline V gives CDR1 SGHRS, CDR2 YFSETQ. The junction had 11 bases not matched to a gene; V was cut back by 5 bases and J by 7 bases. The CDR3 nucleotides are TGCGCCAGCAGACCCGGACAGGTCTTTGGTGAAGCTTTCTTT. It specifies CASRPGQVFGEAFF.